This T cell receptor (beta chain) was sequenced during a study of blood T cell repertoires in COVID-19. The junction had 5 bases not matched to a gene; V was cut back by 4 bases and J by 4 bases. Germline V gene lookup returns CDR1 SGDLS and CDR2 YYNGEE. The CDR3 length is 14 residues. Measured with immunoSEQ multiplex PCR; TCRdb has only the in-frame clones, and not every one. The data contain approximately 130,000 clones, roughly 79% of them singletons. The TCR originated in a man older than 75 with acute or convalescent COVID-19. This chain joins TRBV9 and TRBJ1-5, with TRBD1 matching 7 bases. Sample: peripheral blood. Here the CDR3 DNA reads TGTGCCAGCAGCCTGACAGGGTCAAATCAGCCCCAGCATTTT. This encodes CASSLTGSNQPQHF. Variable domain in full (rest from reference TRBV9 and TRBJ1-5): DSGVTQTPKHLITATGQRVTLRCSPRSGDLSVYWYQQSLDQGLQFLIQYYNGEERAKGNILERFSAQQFPDLHSELNLSSLELGDSALYFCASSLTGSNQPQHFGDGTRLSIL.